A single sample gave rise to the 26 T cell receptor beta chains below, sequenced in a study of beta chain features in type 1 diabetes. TCRB transcripts that were expressed got sequenced, as all of the isolated RNA had been reverse transcribed. The protocol was immunoSEQ multiplex PCR, while the TCRdb copy is restricted to in-frame clones and leaves out a portion. The table has about 230,000 clones, more than 15% seen once. Broader study findings: In every one of the four CD4+ subsets, TCRB CDR3s were moderately but significantly shorter in Type 1 diabetes patients.

These TCRs are of unknown antigen specificity. Material: naive CD4+ T cells from blood. The receptors here all came from a man aged 25-45 years with type 1 diabetes.

The CDR3 here is CASDPRKGSSYNEQFF. Written as DNA, the CDR3 is TGTGCCAGCGACCCGAGAAAAGGGAGCTCCTACAATGAGCAGTTCTTC. The V gene is TRBV7-9, the J gene TRBJ2-1; tentative D call: TRBD2 (5 bases). CDR3 size: 16 residues. Trimming pared 8 bases from V and 0 bases from J, leaving 17 bases between. Germline V gene data show CDR1 as SEHNR and CDR2 as FQNEAQ (reference sequence).

The J gene is TRBJ1-1, the V gene TRBV6-1; weak D call: TRBD1 (6 bases). This CDR3 has 15 residues. In germline, CDR1 is MNHNS, CDR2 SASEGT. The ends were cut back, 6 bases at V and 0 bases at J, with 14 bases in the middle. CDR3: CASRLRTELNTEAFF. CDR3 sequence (DNA): TGTGCCAGCAGGCTGAGGACAGAACTGAACACTGAAGCTTTCTTT.

This clone appeared a few times. This chain joins TRBV29-1 and TRBJ2-1; TRBD2 matches 13 bases. CDR3 length equals 13 residues. The germline CDR1 and CDR2 sequences are SQVTM and ANQGSEA. J gave up 10 bases and V 6 bases, and 6 bases lay outside the gene matches. In nucleotides, the CDR3 is TGCAGCGTCCCTGGACTAGCGGGAGTCGAGCAGTTCTTC. Encoded protein: CSVPGLAGVEQFF.

The V and J genes are TRBV5-4 and TRBJ1-2; D is uncertain. CDR1 is SGHNT, CDR2 YYREEE, per germline (reference sequence). This CDR3 contains 14 residues. Between the trimmed V and J ends, which lost 4 bases and 4 bases, there was a span of 14 bases. The CDR3 DNA reads as TGTGCCAGCAGCGGGAGGGTGATCCCCTATGGCTACACCTTC. It is translated as CASSGRVIPYGYTF.

This rearrangement joins TRBV29-1 to TRBJ2-3; 7 bases map to TRBD1. The ends lost 3 bases at V and 2 bases at J; junction bases unmatched: 11. This CDR3 has 16 residues. The germline V gene encodes CDR1 SQVTM and CDR2 ANQGSEA. The CDR3 bases are TGCAGCGTTGAGCTGGAGAGGGGGCCTAACACAGATACGCAGTATTTT. Translated: CSVELERGPNTDTQYF.

This clone has more than one count but fewer than ten. This chain joins TRBV6-1 and TRBJ2-6, with D hard to call. Deletions cut 4 bases from V and 11 bases from J, with 6 bases between. This CDR3 contains 11 residues. The germline V gene encodes CDR1 MNHNS and CDR2 SASEGT. The CDR3 region is CASSALDVLTF. The CDR3 region has the DNA TGTGCCAGCAGTGCCCTGGACGTCCTGACTTTC.

There are a few counts of this clone. The chain is built from TRBV5-1 and TRBJ2-6; the D is unclear. Between the trimmed V and J ends, which lost 0 bases and 2 bases, there was a span of 9 bases. The CDR3 covers 16 residues. Germline V gene data show CDR1 as SGHRS and CDR2 as YFSETQ. In DNA, the CDR3 is TGCGCCAGCAGCTTGGTCCTTAGTCCTGGGGCCAACGTCCTGACTTTC. Translated, it gives CASSLVLSPGANVLTF.

This clone was seen a handful of times. The V call is TRBV7-2, the J call TRBJ1-1; D is unclear. The CDR3 length is 13 residues. The germline V gene encodes CDR1 SGHTA and CDR2 FQGNSA. V lost 5 bases to trimming and J lost 4 bases, with 11 bases between them. The CDR3 sequence is CASSVSEVTEAFF. The CDR3 region has the DNA TGTGCCAGCAGCGTCTCAGAGGTCACTGAAGCTTTCTTT.

This clone was seen more than once but under ten times. The same CDR3 can be traced to other DNA sequences in this sample. V and J are TRBV5-1 and TRBJ2-5; D is possibly TRBD1 or TRBD2 (5 bases each). Germline V gene lookup returns CDR1 SGHRS and CDR2 YFSETQ. This CDR3 has 13 amino acids. V gave up 4 bases and J gave up 0 bases, with 7 bases separating them. In DNA, the CDR3 is TGCGCCAGCAGCCCGGGACACCAAGAGACCCAGTACTTC. This sequence encodes CASSPGHQETQYF. Full variable domain (outside the CDR3, taken from reference TRBV5-1 and TRBJ2-5): KAGVTQTPRYLIKTRGQQVTLSCSPISGHRSVSWYQQTPGQGLQFLFEYFSETQRNKGNFPGRFSGRQFSNSRSEMNVSTLELGDSALYLCASSPGHQETQYFGPGTRLLVL.

This chain uses TRBV14 with TRBJ2-5, with D possibly being TRBD2 (7 bases). CDR1 is SGHDN and CDR2 is FVKESK in the germline V gene. The V and J ends lost 1 base and 5 bases respectively, with 11 bases between them. This CDR3 is built from 14 residues. CDR3 loop: CASSQGRGPETQYF. The CDR3 coding sequence is TGTGCCAGCAGCCAAGGGCGGGGGCCGGAGACCCAGTACTTC.

The V call is TRBV27, the J call TRBJ1-2; the match to TRBD1 covers 7 bases. V lost 5 bases and J lost 4; bases outside the gene matches: 7. CDR1 is MNHEY and CDR2 is SMNVEV in the germline V gene (reference sequence). The length of the CDR3 is 14 residues. Written as DNA, the CDR3 is TGTGCCAGCAGTCCCGCGACAGGGTTCTATGGCTACACCTTC. This gives the protein CASSPATGFYGYTF.

In this sample, this clone turned up a few times. The rearrangement joins TRBV30 to TRBJ1-2; no clear D. This CDR3 is built from 13 residues. CDR1 GTSNPN and CDR2 SVGIG come from the germline V gene (reference sequence). The V end was cut by 3 bases, the J end by 2 bases, with 10 bases between. The CDR3 here is CAWSPGLNYGYTF. CDR3 nucleotide sequence: TGTGCCTGGAGCCCCGGGTTAAACTATGGCTACACCTTC.

This clone showed up just a few times. This chain uses TRBV2 with TRBJ2-3, with TRBD2 identical over 8 bases. The CDR3 loop spans 14 amino acids. The V segment lost 5 bases and the J segment 6 bases; nucleotides outside the gene matches: 7. CDR1 is SNHLY, CDR2 FYNNEI, per germline. The CDR3 loop is CASSRISGTDTQYF. CDR3 nucleotides: TGTGCCAGCAGTCGAATTAGCGGGACTGATACGCAGTATTTT.

This clone was found a few times. The rearrangement links TRBV29-1 to TRBJ2-7; D not certain. Trimming took off 7 bases at V and 2 bases at J, with 15 bases between the two ends. The CDR3 length is 13 residues. Germline V gene sequence: CDR1 SQVTM, CDR2 ANQGSEA. The CDR3 nucleotides are TGCAGCGCCCGTCAAGGGATAACCTACGAGCAGTACTTC. Translated: CSARQGITYEQYF.

Only a few counts were recorded for this clone. This chain joins TRBV28 and TRBJ2-4; D possibly corresponds to TRBD1 (6 bases). The CDR3 runs 17 residues. In germline, CDR1 is MDHEN, CDR2 SYDVKM. Deletions cut 4 bases from V and 0 bases from J, with 16 bases between. The CDR3 DNA reads TGTGCCAGCAGTTCCCCGACAGGTGTGCTAGCCAAAAACATTCAGTACTTC. The encoded protein is CASSSPTGVLAKNIQYF.

The chain couples TRBV18 to TRBJ1-1; D remains ambiguous. There are 14 residues in the CDR3. Deletions cut 1 base from V and 3 bases from J, with 9 bases between. Germline-derived CDR1 and CDR2 are KGHSH and LQKENI. This CDR3 is CASSPQDRDTEAFF. CDR3 nucleotides: TGTGCCAGCTCACCACAGGATAGGGACACTGAAGCTTTCTTT.

The chain employs TRBV7-6 and TRBJ2-5; maybe TRBD1 (6 bases). Trimming stripped 5 bases from V and 2 bases from J, with 12 bases between. The CDR3 is 14 residues long. Germline loops: CDR1 SGHVS, CDR2 FNYEAQ. CDR3 sequence: CASSVTGTQETQYF. CDR3 DNA sequence: TGTGCCAGCAGCGTAACAGGGACGCAAGAGACCCAGTACTTC.

This clone was detected a few times. V usage is TRBV9 and J usage is TRBJ2-1; perhaps TRBD2 as D (5 bases). The germline CDR1 and CDR2 sequences are SGDLS and YYNGEE. The ends were cut back, 0 bases at V and 1 base at J, with 8 bases in the middle. The CDR3 covers 15 residues. CDR3 amino acids: CASSVGRASYNEQFF. Here the CDR3 DNA reads TGTGCCAGCAGCGTAGGGCGGGCTTCCTACAATGAGCAGTTCTTC.

V gene TRBV25-1 combines with J gene TRBJ2-7; D is perhaps TRBD1 or TRBD2 (5 bases each). CDR1 and CDR2 from the germline V gene are MGHDK and SYGVNS. V was shortened by 2 bases and J by 6 bases, with 23 bases between the two germline ends. This CDR3 spans 17 amino acids. Here the CDR3 DNA reads TGTGCCAGCAGTGAAGCCTCGGGAAGACAGTATTCGGCCGAGCAGTACTTC. Its protein product is CASSEASGRQYSAEQYF.

This clone was detected a few times. An end of the junction differs from the germline gene, which may be a read error. V is TRBV6-5 and J is TRBJ2-5, with D unclear. The CDR3 totals 13 residues. Per germline, CDR1 MNHEY and CDR2 SVGAGI. CDR3 in amino acids: CASSYSKAETQYF. The CDR3 DNA reads TGTGCCAGCAGCTACTCGAAAGCGGAGACCCAGTACTTC.

V usage is TRBV12-5 and J usage is TRBJ2-1; no clear D gene. CDR1 and CDR2 (germline): LGHNT, FRNRAP. The V end was cut by 1 base, the J end by 4 bases, with 5 bases between. The CDR3 runs 13 residues. CDR3 coding DNA: TGTGCTAGTGGTTTGGGCCATTACAATGAGCAGTTCTTC. Protein product: CASGLGHYNEQFF.

This clone has just a few counts. Within the sample, other DNA sequences also encode this same CDR3. V is TRBV7-2 and J is TRBJ1-1; D gene uncertain. Trimming cost V 3 bases and J 2 bases, with 7 bases left between them. The V gene's germline CDR1 is SGHTA and CDR2 FQGNSA. The CDR3 runs 13 residues. The chain's CDR3 is CASSFKVNTEAFF. DNA of the CDR3: TGTGCCAGCAGCTTTAAGGTTAACACTGAAGCTTTCTTT.

This clone was picked up a small number of times. The gene calls are TRBV9 and TRBJ1-1, with D hard to call. CDR1 and CDR2 (germline): SGDLS, YYNGEE. CDR3 size: 14 residues. Trimming took off 4 bases at V and 5 bases at J, with 15 bases between the two ends. CDR3 DNA sequence: TGTGCCAGCAGCTTACGGACGGCTGGTACTGAAGCTTTCTTT. Translated, it gives CASSLRTAGTEAFF.

V usage is TRBV27 and J usage is TRBJ1-1; D gene uncertain. Germline-derived CDR1 and CDR2 are MNHEY and SMNVEV (reference sequence). Trimming removed 5 bases from V and 2 bases from J, with 9 bases in between. This CDR3 is 13 amino acids long. CDR3 residues: CASSVQSNTEAFF. The CDR3 DNA reads TGTGCCAGCAGTGTACAGAGTAACACTGAAGCTTTCTTT.

The J gene is TRBJ2-7, the V gene TRBV21-1. TRBV21-1 is a documented pseudogene. The CDR3 length is 15 residues. CDR3 nucleotide sequence: TGTGCCAGCAGCCGGGCGGCCAGGAGCTCCTACGAGCAGTACTTC. It yields the protein CASSRAARSSYEQYF.

This clone was found once. The chain employs TRBV7-3 and TRBJ2-6; D possibly corresponds to TRBD1 (6 bases). Germline V gene lookup returns CDR1 SGHTA and CDR2 FQGTGA. Trimming left V 4 bases short and J 3 bases short, with 7 bases between. The CDR3 has 14 residues. CDR3 in amino acids: CASSSGDGANVLTF. CDR3 sequence (DNA): TGTGCCAGCAGCTCAGGGGATGGGGCCAACGTCCTGACTTTC.